This T cell receptor (beta chain) was identified during a study of T cells in tumors after PD-1 blockade. The ends were cut back, 5 bases at V and 4 bases at J, with 5 bases in the middle. There are 12 residues in the CDR3. Germline V lookup: CDR1 MDHEN, CDR2 SYDVKM. This clone occurred once. Some clones are missing from TCRdb's copy, which holds only in-frame ones; the method was immunoSEQ multiplex PCR. The table includes some 24,000 clones, roughly 82% detected once. V and J are TRBV28 and TRBJ1-4; D is ambiguous. This receptor was identified in a human donor with basal cell carcinoma. Sample: PBMCs, taken after anti-PD-1 treatment. CDR3 sequence (DNA): TGTGCCAGCAGTAGTAATAATGAAAAACTGTTTTTT. Its translation is CASSSNNEKLFF.